The TCR beta chain under discussion was sequenced for a study of T-cell reconstitution after alpha-beta-depleted transplantation in children. General study results and limits: Roughly two months post-transplant, alpha-beta T cells reportedly originated from several hundred graft clones that had expanded. Newly generated T cells supplied most T-cell counts and diversity one year post-transplant.

V shed 3 bases and J shed 6 bases, with 12 bases lying between them. There are 13 residues in the CDR3. Germline V CDR1 and CDR2: SQVTM, ANQGSEA. Construction of the TCRbeta library involved unique molecular identifiers. MiXCR, applied by TCRdb to the PCR reads, yields one record per CDR3 protein. The repertoire includes over 450,000 distinct CDR3 sequences, about 11% of them detected once, and 2% to 2.5% sits in the top ten. This clonotype was detected ten times or more. Its antigen is as yet unknown. The starting material was PBMCs, obtained before TCRalphabeta/CD19-depleted stem cell transplant. The chain carries TRBV29-1 and TRBJ2-1; TRBD2 is a possible D gene (5 bases). The TCR sequence derives from a child aged 2 to 10 with inherited bone marrow failure, due to receive a stem cell transplant. This CDR3 reads CSVDSGIRNEQFF. CDR3 DNA sequence: TGCAGCGTTGACTCCGGGATTCGCAATGAGCAGTTCTTC.